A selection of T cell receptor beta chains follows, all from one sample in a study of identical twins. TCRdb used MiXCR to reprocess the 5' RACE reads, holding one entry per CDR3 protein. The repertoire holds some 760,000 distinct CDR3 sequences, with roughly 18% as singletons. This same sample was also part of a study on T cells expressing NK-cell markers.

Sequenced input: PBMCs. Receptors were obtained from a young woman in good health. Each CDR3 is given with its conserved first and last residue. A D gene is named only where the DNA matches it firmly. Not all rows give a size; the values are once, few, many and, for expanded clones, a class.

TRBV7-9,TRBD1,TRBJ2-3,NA,TGTGCCAGCAGCCCACTTGGACAGGGCACAGATACGCAGTATTTT,CASSPLGQGTDTQYF
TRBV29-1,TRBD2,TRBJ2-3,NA,TGCAGCGGTGAACGTAGCGGGAGGGCCTTTAATCCTAGGGCAGATACGCAGTATTTT,CSGERSGRAFNPRADTQYF
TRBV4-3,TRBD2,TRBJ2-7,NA,TGCGCCAGCAGCCATGAGTTGGCGGGAGAAACCTACGAGCAGTACTTC,CASSHELAGETYEQYF
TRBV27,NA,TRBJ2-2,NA,TGTGCCAGCAGTCCTCCGGGTTTCACCGGGGAGCTGTTTTTT,CASSPPGFTGELFF
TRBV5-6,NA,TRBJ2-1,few,TGTGCCAGCAGCTTAGGGATCAGGGTTACCGACAATGAGCAGTTCTTC,CASSLGIRVTDNEQFF
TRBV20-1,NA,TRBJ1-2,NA,TGCAGTGTGCCGGGATACTATGGCTACACCTTC,CSVPGYYGYTF
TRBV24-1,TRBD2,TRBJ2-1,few,TGTGCCACCGGGACTAGCGCAAATGAGCAGTTCTTC,CATGTSANEQFF
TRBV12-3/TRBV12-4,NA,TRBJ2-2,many,TGTGCCAGCAGTTTGGGGGGGCCGGAGCTGTTTTTT,CASSLGGPELFF
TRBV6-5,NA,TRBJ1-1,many,TGTGCCAGCAGGCGGATGAACACTGAAGCTTTCTTT,CASRRMNTEAFF
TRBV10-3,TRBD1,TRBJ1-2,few,TGTGCCATCAGTGAGTCGACAGGGACTGGCTACACCTTC,CAISESTGTGYTF
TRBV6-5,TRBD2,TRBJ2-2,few,TGTGCCAGCAGTTACTCGGGAACACTAGCGGGGGGGCTAACCGGGGAGCTGTTTTTT,CASSYSGTLAGGLTGELFF
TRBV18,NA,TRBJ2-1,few,TGTGCCAGCTCACCAGGGCGGGTATCCCACAATGAGCAGTTCTTC,CASSPGRVSHNEQFF
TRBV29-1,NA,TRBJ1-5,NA,TGCAGACGATATCGGCAGGGAAGCAATCAGCCCCAGCATTTT,CRRYRQGSNQPQHF
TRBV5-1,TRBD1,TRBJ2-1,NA,TGCGCCAGCAGCACACGTGACAGGGCAGATGAGCAGTTCTTC,CASSTRDRADEQFF
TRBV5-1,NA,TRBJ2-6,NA,TGCGCCAGCAGCCCCACTCCCAGTGGGGCCAACGTCCTGACTTTC,CASSPTPSGANVLTF
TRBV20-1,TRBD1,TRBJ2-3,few,TGCAGTGCTTCCCGGGACAGGGCGTCATATACGCAGTATTTT,CSASRDRASYTQYF
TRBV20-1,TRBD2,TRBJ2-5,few,TGCAGTGCCTCAGCGGCTAGCGGGGGACAAGAGACCCAGTACTTC,CSASAASGGQETQYF
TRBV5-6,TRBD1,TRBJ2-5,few,TGTGCCAGCAGCTGGACAGGGGAAGGGGAGACCCAGTACTTC,CASSWTGEGETQYF
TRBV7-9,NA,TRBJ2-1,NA,TGTGCCAGCAGCTTATGGGACCGGGGTACCTACAATGAGCAGTTCTTC,CASSLWDRGTYNEQFF
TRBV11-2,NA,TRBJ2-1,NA,TGTGCCAGCAGCCCCGTGATGGACTTCCGTAGCTCCTACAATGAGCAGTTCTTC,CASSPVMDFRSSYNEQFF
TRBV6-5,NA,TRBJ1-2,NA,TGTGCCAGCAGTTACACGAAGCGATCCTGGGATGGCTACACCTTC,CASSYTKRSWDGYTF
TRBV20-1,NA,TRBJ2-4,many,TGCAGTGCTAGAGGCCTGGGGAACATTCAGTACTTC,CSARGLGNIQYF
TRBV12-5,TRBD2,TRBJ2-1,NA,TGTGCTAGTGGTTTGGTACGGTGGACTAGCGGGCGCAATTCCTACAATGAGCAGTTCTTC,CASGLVRWTSGRNSYNEQFF
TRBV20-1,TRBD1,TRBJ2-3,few,TGCAGCGCCGGGACAGGGGGCCTTGATACGCAGTATTTT,CSAGTGGLDTQYF
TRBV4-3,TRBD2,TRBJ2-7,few,TGCGCCAGCAGCCAACTACTAGCGGGATCCGAGGAGCAGTACTTC,CASSQLLAGSEEQYF
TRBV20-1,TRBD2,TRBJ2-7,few,TGCAGTGCCACACCGGGCTCAGGGAGGGATACCTACGAGCAGTACTTC,CSATPGSGRDTYEQYF
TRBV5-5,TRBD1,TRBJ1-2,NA,TGTGCCAGCAGCTCCTGGACAGGGCCCTTCGGTGGCTACACCTTC,CASSSWTGPFGGYTF
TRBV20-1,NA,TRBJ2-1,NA,TGCAGTGCTAGCGCTCGGCCGACGGGGGCCGATGAGCAGTTCTTC,CSASARPTGADEQFF
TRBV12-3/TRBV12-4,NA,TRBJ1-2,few,TGTGCCAGCAGTTTATGGATAGGGGGCTATGGCTACACCTTC,CASSLWIGGYGYTF
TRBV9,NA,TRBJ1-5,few,TGTGCCAGCAGTGATGGACCGGTCAATCAGCCCCAGCATTTT,CASSDGPVNQPQHF
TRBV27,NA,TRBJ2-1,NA,TGTGCCAGCAGAGGGGTCTCCTACAATGAGCAGTTCTTC,CASRGVSYNEQFF
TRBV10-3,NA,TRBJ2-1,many,TGTGCCAGCCCTAAGGTCCAAGAGAATGAGCAGTTCTTC,CASPKVQENEQFF
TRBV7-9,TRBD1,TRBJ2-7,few,TGTGCCAGCAGCTTAGGGGACAGGGGGCAGTACGAGCAGTACTTC,CASSLGDRGQYEQYF
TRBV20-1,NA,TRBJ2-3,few,TGCAGCGCCCCGGGCAGGGGAGGGGCAGATACGCAGTATTTT,CSAPGRGGADTQYF
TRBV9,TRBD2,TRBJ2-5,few,TGTGCCAGCAGCGGTAGCGGGGTGCAAGAGACCCAGTACTTC,CASSGSGVQETQYF
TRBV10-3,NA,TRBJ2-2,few,TGTGCCATCAGAGACTTAACCACCGGGGAGCTGTTTTTT,CAIRDLTTGELFF
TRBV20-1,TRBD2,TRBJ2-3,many,TGCAGTGCAGAAGACCGGGGGGGACCCACAGATACGCAGTATTTT,CSAEDRGGPTDTQYF
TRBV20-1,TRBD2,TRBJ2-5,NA,TGCAGTGCTGTGGATCGGACTAGGGACTCGGAGACCCAGTACTTC,CSAVDRTRDSETQYF
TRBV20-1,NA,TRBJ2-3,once,TGCAGTGCCCCAAGACCCGGATCTTCGGATACGCAGTATTTT,CSAPRPGSSDTQYF
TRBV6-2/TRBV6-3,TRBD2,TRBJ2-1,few,TGTGCCAGCAGTTACCCCCAACTAGCGGTCAATGAGCAGTTCTTC,CASSYPQLAVNEQFF